This passage covers 22 T cell receptor beta chains from one sample sequenced in a study of Graves' ophthalmopathy and Graves' hyperthyroidism. The study amplified TCR beta CDR3 regions using RNA transcripts. An initial RT-PCR round employing HTBI primers preceded a second-round multiplex PCR. One entry per CDR3 protein, called by TCRdb with MiXCR from the multiplex PCR reads. The sample lists hundreds of thousands of distinct CDR3 sequences; 40% were seen once. Sequenced sample: peripheral blood. The receptor source for this set is an adult man with Graves' ophthalmopathy.

This clonotype appeared many times. V is TRBV5-1 and J is TRBJ1-5; D gene ambiguous. Trimming took 0 bases from V and 7 from J, leaving 14 bases between them. The length of the CDR3 is 15 residues. In germline, CDR1 is SGHRS, CDR2 YFSETQ. This CDR3 reads CASSLDAGAGQPQHF. The CDR3 bases are TGCGCCAGCAGCTTGGATGCGGGAGCGGGGCAGCCCCAGCATTTT.

This clonotype showed up many times. This sequence joins TRBV29-1 and TRBJ2-5, with a weak D call TRBD1 (6 bases). Germline-derived CDR1 and CDR2 are SQVTM and ANQGSEA. Trimming took 3 bases from V and 5 from J, leaving 13 bases between them. The CDR3 spans 13 residues. CDR3 in amino acids: CSVDSGQGETQYF. CDR3 coding DNA: TGCAGCGTTGATTCTGGTCAGGGGGAGACCCAGTACTTC.

Note on this clonotype: Being one base from a much bigger clone, this may be a read error. V usage is TRBV29-1 and J usage is TRBJ2-5; the D is unclear. This CDR3 is built from 12 residues. Germline CDR1 SQVTM, CDR2 ANQGSEA. DNA for the CDR3: TGCAACGTTGAATTCCCCCAAGAGACCCAGTACTTC. Its protein product is CNVEFPQETQYF.

The CDR3 region is CASSFSGTYGYTF. The CDR3, as DNA: TGTGCCAGCAGCTTTTCCGGAACCTATGGCTACACCTTC. V and J are TRBV7-9 and TRBJ1-2; the D is unclear. V dropped 3 bases and J dropped 4 bases, with 9 bases sitting between them. Germline V lookup: CDR1 SEHNR, CDR2 FQNEAQ (reference sequence). This CDR3 is 13 amino acids long.

The chain uses TRBV15 and TRBJ1-4; D is possibly TRBD1 (5 bases). The V gene's germline CDR1 is LNHNV and CDR2 YYDKDF (reference sequence). With 0 bases removed from V and 8 bases from J, the gap between germline ends came to 13 bases. The CDR3 length is 15 residues. For the CDR3, the DNA is TGTGCCACCAGCAGAGATAGGGCAGGACACGAAAAACTGTTTTTT. Protein sequence: CATSRDRAGHEKLFF. The full variable domain, in which reference TRBV15 and TRBJ1-4 provide the parts outside the CDR3, is DAMVIQNPRYQVTQFGKPVTLSCSQTLNHNVMYWYQQKSSQAPKLLFHYYDKDFNNEADTPDNFQSRRPNTSFCFLDIRSPGLGDTAMYLCATSRDRAGHEKLFFGSGTQLSVL.

The chain carries TRBV7-2 and TRBJ2-7; D call uncertain. Germline CDR1 SGHTA, CDR2 FQGNSA. The CDR3 covers 14 residues. The V and J ends lost 8 bases and 7 bases respectively, with 21 bases between them. This CDR3 reads CASGDAARSGEQYF. The CDR3 DNA sequence: TGTGCCAGCGGCGACGCGGCCAGGTCTGGGGAGCAGTACTTC.

V gene TRBV5-4 combines with J gene TRBJ1-2; D gene uncertain. Germline CDR1 and CDR2: SGHNT and YYREEE (reference sequence). CDR3 size: 14 residues. V gave up 2 bases and J gave up 8 bases, with 16 bases separating them. CDR3 sequence reads: CASSLLRTKTGYTF. In nucleotides, the CDR3 is TGTGCCAGCAGCTTACTCCGGACTAAGACGGGCTACACCTTC. The whole variable domain, filled in from reference TRBV5-4 and TRBJ1-2, reads ETGVTQSPTHLIKTRGQQVTLRCSSQSGHNTVSWYQQALGQGPQFIFQYYREEENGRGNFPPRFSGLQFPNYSSELNVNALELDDSALYLCASSLLRTKTGYTFGSGTRLTVV.

The rearrangement links TRBV10-3 to TRBJ2-3; D remains unclear. The CDR3 has 13 amino acids. V lost 8 bases and J 1 base, leaving 10 bases between the germline ends. CDR1 and CDR2 (germline): ENHRY, SYGVKD. CDR3 residues: CAIPIRGTDTQYF. The CDR3, as DNA: TGTGCCATCCCCATACGGGGCACAGATACGCAGTATTTT.

This clonotype was observed a handful of times. The chain is built from TRBV6-6 and TRBJ2-7; the D is unclear. V was trimmed by 0 bases and J by 6 bases, leaving 6 bases between them. The CDR3 totals 12 residues. Germline CDR1 reads MNHNY; CDR2 reads SVGAGI (reference sequence). The CDR3 here is CASSYSESEQYF. In nucleotides, the CDR3 is TGTGCCAGCAGTTACTCGGAGAGCGAGCAGTACTTC.

In this sample, this clonotype turned up a few times. The DNA for the CDR3 is TGTGCCATCAGCTTTTACGGGGGGGGGGGCCAAGAGACCCAGTACTTC. Amino acids: CAISFYGGGGQETQYF. This chain uses TRBV10-3 with TRBJ2-5; 8 nucleotides align to TRBD2. Germline V lookup: CDR1 ENHRY, CDR2 SYGVKD. CDR3 size: 16 residues. J lost 1 base, V lost 6 bases, and 10 bases had no gene match.

This clonotype was detected ten times or more. The CDR3 DNA follows: TGTGCCAGTAGTATGGGACCATCCTCGGGAGCTTTCTTT. This encodes CASSMGPSSGAFF. The chain recombines TRBV19 with TRBJ1-1; D perhaps matches TRBD1 (5 bases). This CDR3 has 13 amino acids. Germline V lookup: CDR1 LNHDA, CDR2 SQIVND (reference sequence). V was shortened by 3 bases and J by 10 bases, with 15 bases between the two germline ends.

The sample holds one count of this clonotype. This sequence may be a read error, since a much larger clone differs from it by one base. The chain joins TRBV7-9 to TRBJ2-7; D remains unclear. Germline V gene sequence: CDR1 SEHNR, CDR2 FQNEAQ (reference sequence). This CDR3 spans 13 amino acids. V was pared by 5 bases and J by 5 bases, with 13 bases between. For the CDR3, the DNA is TGTGCCAGCAGCCCTGGACGTATCGACGAGCAGTACTTC. Amino acids: CASSPGRIDEQYF. Complete variable domain (other parts from reference TRBV7-9 and TRBJ2-7): DTGVSQNPRHKITKRGQNVTFRCDPISEHNRLYWYRQTLGQGPEFLTYFQNEAQLEKSRLLSDRFSAERPKGSFSTLEIQRTEQGDSAMYLCASSPGRIDEQYFGPGTRLTVT.

This clonotype was seen repeatedly, ten times or more. The chain employs TRBV7-2 and TRBJ1-6, with D possibly matching TRBD1 (5 bases). CDR1 SGHTA and CDR2 FQGNSA come from the germline V gene. CDR3 size: 16 residues. Trimming shortened V by 5 bases and J by 7 bases, and 18 bases separated the two germline ends. CDR3 residues: CASSGGGTARNSPLHF. The CDR3 nucleotides read TGTGCCAGCAGCGGGGGGGGGACGGCGCGGAATTCACCCCTCCACTTT.

This CDR3 reads CASSGTGAFNGYTF. The DNA for the CDR3 is TGTGCCAGCAGCGGGACAGGGGCCTTTAACGGCTACACCTTC. The chain links TRBV6-6 to TRBJ1-2; 10 nucleotides agree with TRBD1. V lost 6 bases, J lost 8 bases, and 9 bases stayed unmatched. This CDR3 is 14 amino acids long. Germline V lookup: CDR1 MNHNY, CDR2 SVGAGI (reference sequence).

This clonotype has a count of ten or more. The rearrangement uses TRBV7-8 and TRBJ1-4; TRBD1 agrees at 11 bases. CDR1 and CDR2 (germline): SGHVS, FQNEAQ. The CDR3 is 17 residues long. V shed 4 bases and J 4 bases; nucleotides not matched to a gene: 8. The CDR3 here is CASSSRTGGVSNEKLFF. The CDR3, as DNA: TGTGCCAGCAGCTCACGGACAGGGGGCGTGAGTAATGAAAAACTGTTTTTT.

The table lists this clonotype with a few counts. Possible read error: a much larger clone is one base away. The J gene is TRBJ1-5, the V gene TRBV14, with a possible D match to TRBD1 (5 bases). This CDR3 is 13 amino acids long. Looked up from germline, CDR1 is SGHDN and CDR2 is FVKESK. V lost 3 bases, J lost 7 bases, and 10 bases lay in between. The CDR3 here is CASSQGEGQPQHF. CDR3 bases: TGTGCCAGCAGCCAGGGGGAAGGGCAGCCCCAGCATTTT. The full variable domain, with the rest looked up from reference TRBV14 and TRBJ1-5, is EAGVTQFPSHSVIEKGQTVTLRCDPISGHDNLYWYRRVMGKEIKFLLHFVKESKQDESGMPNNRFLAERTGGTYSTLKVQPAELEDSGVYFCASSQGEGQPQHFGDGTRLSIL.

The V and J genes are TRBV10-3 and TRBJ2-7; D not resolved. Germline V CDR1 and CDR2: ENHRY, SYGVKD. This CDR3 is 13 amino acids long. The CDR3 here is CASPDEEAYEQYF. CDR3 nucleotide sequence: TGTGCTAGCCCGGACGAAGAAGCCTACGAGCAGTACTTC.

This clonotype was picked up a small number of times. The chain is built from TRBV19 and TRBJ1-2, with 12 bases matching TRBD1. V lost 4 bases to trimming and J lost 7 bases; unmatched junction nucleotides: 7. The CDR3 spans 15 residues. CDR1 is LNHDA, CDR2 SQIVND, per germline (reference sequence). The CDR3 DNA reads TGTGCCAGTAGTACCCCGGGACAGGGGGCATTTGGCTACACCTTC. This gives the protein CASSTPGQGAFGYTF.

This sequence joins TRBV7-9 and TRBJ1-1; D gene uncertain. The germline V and J ends were trimmed by 5 bases and 5 bases, with 12 bases remaining between them. The CDR3 runs to 13 residues. Germline CDR1 is SEHNR and CDR2 is FQNEAQ (reference sequence). The CDR3 DNA sequence: TGTGCCAGCAGCGAGTTTACAGCAACTGAAGCTTTCTTT. It is translated as CASSEFTATEAFF. Full variable domain (remainder filled in from reference TRBV7-9 and TRBJ1-1): DTGVSQNPRHKITKRGQNVTFRCDPISEHNRLYWYRQTLGQGPEFLTYFQNEAQLEKSRLLSDRFSAERPKGSFSTLEIQRTEQGDSAMYLCASSEFTATEAFFGQGTRLTVV.

The V and J genes are TRBV2 and TRBJ2-5; D is undetermined. V was cut by 0 bases and J by 4 bases, with 9 bases left in between. The CDR3 loop spans 14 amino acids. The germline V gene has CDR1 SNHLY and CDR2 FYNNEI. CDR3 loop: CASSEAPAGETQYF. In nucleotides, the CDR3 is TGTGCCAGCAGTGAAGCTCCGGCCGGAGAGACCCAGTACTTC.

This clonotype has a handful of counts. V usage is TRBV19 and J usage is TRBJ1-1; D perhaps matches TRBD1 (5 bases). Germline lookup yields CDR1 LNHDA and CDR2 SQIVND (reference sequence). This CDR3 has 16 amino acids. Deletions cut 6 bases from V and 0 bases from J, with 17 bases between. The CDR3 sequence is CASRTKWGIMNTEAFF. The CDR3 DNA follows: TGTGCCAGTAGAACAAAATGGGGGATAATGAACACTGAAGCTTTCTTT.

A single count supports this clonotype. A much bigger clone sits one base away, suggesting this may be a read error. This chain joins TRBV19 and TRBJ2-6; 7 positions agree with TRBD1. Germline CDR1 reads LNHDA; CDR2 reads SQIVND (reference sequence). This CDR3 has 14 residues. The CDR3 here is CTSSWTGRLGVLTF. In nucleotides, the CDR3 is TGTACCAGTAGTTGGACAGGCCGCCTCGGCGTCCTGACTTTC.